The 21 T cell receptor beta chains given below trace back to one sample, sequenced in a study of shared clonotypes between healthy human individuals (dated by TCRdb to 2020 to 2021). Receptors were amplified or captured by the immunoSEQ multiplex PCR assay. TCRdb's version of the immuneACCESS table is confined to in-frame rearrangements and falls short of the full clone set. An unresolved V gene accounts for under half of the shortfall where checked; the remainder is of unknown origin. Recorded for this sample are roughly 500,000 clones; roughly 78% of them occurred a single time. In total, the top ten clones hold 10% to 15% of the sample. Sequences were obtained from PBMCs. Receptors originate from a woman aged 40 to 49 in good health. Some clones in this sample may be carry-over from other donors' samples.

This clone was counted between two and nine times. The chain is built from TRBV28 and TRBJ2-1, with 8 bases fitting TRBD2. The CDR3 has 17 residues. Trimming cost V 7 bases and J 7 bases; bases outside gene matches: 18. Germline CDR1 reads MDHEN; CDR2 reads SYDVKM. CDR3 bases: TGTGCCAGCACCTTAGGGGGTAGGCTAGCGGGCCTAAATGAGCAGTTCTTC. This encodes CASTLGGRLAGLNEQFF.

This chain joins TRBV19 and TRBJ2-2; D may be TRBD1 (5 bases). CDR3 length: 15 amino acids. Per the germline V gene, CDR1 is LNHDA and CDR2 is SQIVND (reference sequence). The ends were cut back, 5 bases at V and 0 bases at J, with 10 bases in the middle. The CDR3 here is CASSRSGTNTGELFF. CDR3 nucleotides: TGTGCCAGTAGTCGGTCAGGGACGAACACCGGGGAGCTGTTTTTT.

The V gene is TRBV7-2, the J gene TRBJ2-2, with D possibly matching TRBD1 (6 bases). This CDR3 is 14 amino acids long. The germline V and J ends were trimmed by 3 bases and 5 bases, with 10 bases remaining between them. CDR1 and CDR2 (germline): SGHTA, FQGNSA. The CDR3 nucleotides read TGTGCCAGCAGCTTCGGCAGGGGTACCGGGGAGCTGTTTTTT. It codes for CASSFGRGTGELFF. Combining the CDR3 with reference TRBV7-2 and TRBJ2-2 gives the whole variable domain GAGVSQSPSNKVTEKGKDVELRCDPISGHTALYWYRQSLGQGLEFLIYFQGNSAPDKSGLPSDRFSAERTGGSVSTLTIQRTQQEDSAVYLCASSFGRGTGELFFGEGSRLTVL.

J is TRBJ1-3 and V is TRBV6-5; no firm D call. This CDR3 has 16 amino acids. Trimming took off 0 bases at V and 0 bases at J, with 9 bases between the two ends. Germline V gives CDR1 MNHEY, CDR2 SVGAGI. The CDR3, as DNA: TGTGCCAGCAGTTACTCTCCGGGTAGCTCTGGAAACACCATATATTTT. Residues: CASSYSPGSSGNTIYF.

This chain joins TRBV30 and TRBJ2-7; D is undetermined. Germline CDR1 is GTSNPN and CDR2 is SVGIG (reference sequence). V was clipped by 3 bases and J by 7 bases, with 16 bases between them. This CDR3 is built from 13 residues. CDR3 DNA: TGTGCCTGGAGCCCGGGCCCCCTTGGTGAGCAGTACTTC. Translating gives CAWSPGPLGEQYF.

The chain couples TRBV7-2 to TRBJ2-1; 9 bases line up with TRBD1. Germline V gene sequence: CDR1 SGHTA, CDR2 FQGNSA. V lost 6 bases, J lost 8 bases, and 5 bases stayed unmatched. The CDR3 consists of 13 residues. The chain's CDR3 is CASSGQGRDEQFF. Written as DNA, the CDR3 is TGTGCCAGCAGTGGACAGGGGAGGGATGAGCAGTTCTTC.

This CDR3 reads CASSPRFWDAGYTF. CDR3 DNA: TGTGCCAGCAGTCCCCGGTTTTGGGACGCTGGCTACACCTTC. The chain is built from TRBV6-1 and TRBJ1-2, with D perhaps TRBD1 (5 bases). The CDR3 spans 14 residues. Trimming pared 5 bases from V and 7 bases from J, leaving 17 bases between. CDR1 is MNHNS and CDR2 is SASEGT in the germline V gene.

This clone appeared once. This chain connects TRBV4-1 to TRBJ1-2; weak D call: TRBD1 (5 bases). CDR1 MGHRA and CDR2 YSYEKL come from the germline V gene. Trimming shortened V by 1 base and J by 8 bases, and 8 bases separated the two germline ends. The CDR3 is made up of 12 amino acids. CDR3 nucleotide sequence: TGCGCCAGCAGCCAAGGGACACAGGGCTACACCTTC. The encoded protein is CASSQGTQGYTF.

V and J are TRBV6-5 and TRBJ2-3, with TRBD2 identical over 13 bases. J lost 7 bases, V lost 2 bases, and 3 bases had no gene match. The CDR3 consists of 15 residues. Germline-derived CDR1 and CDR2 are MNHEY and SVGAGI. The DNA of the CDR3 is TGTGCCAGCAGTTACGGGACTAGCGGGACCAATACGCAGTATTTT. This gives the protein CASSYGTSGTNTQYF.

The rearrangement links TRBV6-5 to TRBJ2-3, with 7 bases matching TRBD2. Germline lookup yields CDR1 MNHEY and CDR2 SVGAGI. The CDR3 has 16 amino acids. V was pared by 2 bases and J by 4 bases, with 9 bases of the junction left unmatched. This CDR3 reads CASSYAVPGLSDTQYF. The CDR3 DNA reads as TGTGCCAGCAGTTACGCCGTCCCGGGACTATCAGATACGCAGTATTTT.

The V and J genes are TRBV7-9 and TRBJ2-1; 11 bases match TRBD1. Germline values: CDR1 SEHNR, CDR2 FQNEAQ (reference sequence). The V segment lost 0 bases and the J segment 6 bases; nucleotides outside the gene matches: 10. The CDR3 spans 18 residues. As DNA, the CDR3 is TGTGCCAGCAGCTTAGCTAGGACAGGGGGCGGCAATGGCAATGAGCAGTTCTTC. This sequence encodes CASSLARTGGGNGNEQFF.

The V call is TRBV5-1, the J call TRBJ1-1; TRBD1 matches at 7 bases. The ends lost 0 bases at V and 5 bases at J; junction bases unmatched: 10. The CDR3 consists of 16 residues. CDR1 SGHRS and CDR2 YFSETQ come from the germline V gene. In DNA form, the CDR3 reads TGCGCCAGCAGCTTGGCCGGAGACAGGGTTCTTACTGAAGCTTTCTTT. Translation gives CASSLAGDRVLTEAFF.

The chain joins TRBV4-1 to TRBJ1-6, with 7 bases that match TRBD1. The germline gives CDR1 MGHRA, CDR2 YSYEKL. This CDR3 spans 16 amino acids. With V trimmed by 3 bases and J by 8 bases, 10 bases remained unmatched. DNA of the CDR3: TGCGCCAGCAGCCACAGGGACAGCAAGAGATATTCACCCCTCCACTTT. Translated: CASSHRDSKRYSPLHF.

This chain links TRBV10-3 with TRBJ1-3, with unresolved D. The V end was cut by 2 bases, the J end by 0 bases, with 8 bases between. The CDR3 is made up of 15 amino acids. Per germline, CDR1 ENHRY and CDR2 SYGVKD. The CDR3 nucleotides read TGTGCCATCAGTGAGGCGGGAGCCTCTGGAAACACCATATATTTT. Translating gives CAISEAGASGNTIYF.

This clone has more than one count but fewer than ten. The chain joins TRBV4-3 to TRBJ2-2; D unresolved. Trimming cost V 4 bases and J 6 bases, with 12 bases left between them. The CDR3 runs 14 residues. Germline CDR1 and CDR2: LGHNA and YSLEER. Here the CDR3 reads CASSRLSSAGELFF. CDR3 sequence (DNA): TGCGCCAGCAGCCGCCTTAGCTCCGCCGGGGAGCTGTTTTTT.

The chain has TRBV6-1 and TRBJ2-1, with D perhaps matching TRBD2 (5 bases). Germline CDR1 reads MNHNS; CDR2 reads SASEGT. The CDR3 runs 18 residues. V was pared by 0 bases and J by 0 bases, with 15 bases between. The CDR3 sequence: CASSEALSGISSYNEQFF. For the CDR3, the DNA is TGTGCCAGCAGTGAAGCGTTAAGCGGAATTAGCTCCTACAATGAGCAGTTCTTC.

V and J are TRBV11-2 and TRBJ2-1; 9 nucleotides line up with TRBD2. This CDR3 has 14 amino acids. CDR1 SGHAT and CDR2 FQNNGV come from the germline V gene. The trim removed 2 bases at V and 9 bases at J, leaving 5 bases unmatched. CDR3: CASSLIVSGGEQFF. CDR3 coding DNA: TGTGCCAGCAGCTTAATAGTTAGCGGGGGTGAGCAGTTCTTC.

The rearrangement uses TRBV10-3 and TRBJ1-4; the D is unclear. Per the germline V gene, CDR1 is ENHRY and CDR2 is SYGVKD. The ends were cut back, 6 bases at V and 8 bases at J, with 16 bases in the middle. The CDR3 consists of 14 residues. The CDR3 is CAIRGDKGDEKLFF. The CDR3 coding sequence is TGTGCCATCAGAGGAGACAAGGGAGACGAAAAACTGTTTTTT.

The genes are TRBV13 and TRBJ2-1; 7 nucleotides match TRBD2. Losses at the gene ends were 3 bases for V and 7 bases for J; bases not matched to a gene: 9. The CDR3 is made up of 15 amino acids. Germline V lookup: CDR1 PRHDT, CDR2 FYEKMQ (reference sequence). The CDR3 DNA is TGTGCCAGCAGCTTTGGGGGGGAGACTTCAAATGAGCAGTTCTTC. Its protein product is CASSFGGETSNEQFF.

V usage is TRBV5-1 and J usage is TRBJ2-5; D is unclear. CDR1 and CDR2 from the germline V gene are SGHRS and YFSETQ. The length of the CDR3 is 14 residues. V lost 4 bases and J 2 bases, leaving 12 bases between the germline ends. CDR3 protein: CASSMRSKQETQYF. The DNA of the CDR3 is TGCGCCAGCAGCATGAGATCGAAACAAGAGACCCAGTACTTC.

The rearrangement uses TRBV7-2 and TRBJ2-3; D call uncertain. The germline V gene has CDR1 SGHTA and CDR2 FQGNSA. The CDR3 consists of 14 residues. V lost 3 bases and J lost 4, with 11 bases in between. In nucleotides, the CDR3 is TGTGCCAGCAGCTTTTCCATCTACGCAGATACGCAGTATTTT. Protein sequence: CASSFSIYADTQYF.